The table lists the clone carrying this TCR beta chain with a count of one. The V and J ends lost 6 bases and 0 bases respectively, with 8 bases between them. This CDR3 is built from 14 residues. CDR1 is ENHRY, CDR2 SYGVKD, per germline. Assay: immunoSEQ multiplex PCR; the TCRdb copy retains only in-frame clones and omits some. The table has tens of thousands of clones, 85% to 90% seen once. This sample was included in a study of blood T cell repertoires in COVID-19. V gene TRBV10-3 combines with J gene TRBJ2-2; a possible D gene is TRBD1 (5 bases). The sample taken for sequencing was peripheral blood. The clonotype originates from a human donor in a cohort sampled during active COVID-19. The DNA for the CDR3 is TGTGCCATCAGGGAACAGGCGAACACCGGGGAGCTGTTTTTT. It specifies CAIREQANTGELFF.